Given below is one T cell receptor beta chain in context. Seattle enrolled patients during active infection and tracked them longitudinally. The data stem from a study of blood T cell repertoires in COVID-19. At the level of the study: PBMCs, B-cell-depleted T cells, or T cells were the source of the cDNA or gDNA that made up the material.

As originally analysed: Nucleated cell number was recorded as an estimate derived from reference gene primer amplification. Method: immunoSEQ multiplex PCR; TCRdb's copy keeps in-frame clones and lacks some. V and J calls and clone size are those listed in that table; D and trimming were worked out from the DNA. This repertoire shows 55,000 to 75,000 clones, around 82% found once; its top ten account for approximately 10%. The receptor's source is a man at least 80 years old with COVID-19, enrolled during active disease. The sample comprised peripheral blood.

CDR3 in DNA: TGTGCCAGTAGGCAGACAGGGAATAGCAATCAGCCCCAGCATTTT. Encoded protein: CASRQTGNSNQPQHF. The V and J genes are TRBV19 and TRBJ1-5; 7 positions match TRBD1. Germline V gene data show CDR1 as LNHDA and CDR2 as SQIVND (reference sequence). The CDR3 is 15 amino acids. The trim removed 6 bases at V and 0 bases at J, leaving 5 bases unmatched.